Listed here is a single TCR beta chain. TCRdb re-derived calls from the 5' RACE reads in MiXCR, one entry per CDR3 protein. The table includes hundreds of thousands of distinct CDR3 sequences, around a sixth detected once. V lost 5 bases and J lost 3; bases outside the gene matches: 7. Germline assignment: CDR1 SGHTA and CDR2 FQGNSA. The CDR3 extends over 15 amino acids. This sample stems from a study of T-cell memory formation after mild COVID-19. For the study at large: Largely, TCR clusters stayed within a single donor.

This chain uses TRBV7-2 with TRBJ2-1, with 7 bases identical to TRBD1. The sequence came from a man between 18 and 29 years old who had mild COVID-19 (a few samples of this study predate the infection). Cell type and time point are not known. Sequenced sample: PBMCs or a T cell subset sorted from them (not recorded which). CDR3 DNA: TGTGCCAGCAGCCTTGACAGGGTTTTCTACAATGAGCAGTTCTTC. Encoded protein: CASSLDRVFYNEQFF.